These T cell receptor beta chains were read from a single sample in a study of blood T cell repertoires in COVID-19. This table comes from immunoSEQ multiplex PCR, and its TCRdb copy is limited to in-frame clones, with some not included. The sample has 40,000 to 55,000 clones; 85% to 95% are singletons. Sequenced: peripheral blood. All receptors derive from a woman aged 80 or older with acute or convalescent COVID-19. The CDR3 runs from the conserved cysteine through the conserved F or W. D genes are given only for firm matches. Part of the rows lack a size; the others show once, few, many or a class for expanded clones.

-	15	TRBJ2-2	TRBD2	TRBV10-2	CASSSSGRYTGELFF	TGCGCCAGCAGCTCTAGCGGGAGATACACCGGGGAGCTGTTTTTT
once	16	TRBJ1-2	-	TRBV3-1/TRBV3-2	CASSLFSRGGSYGYTF	TGTGCCAGCAGCCTCTTCTCCCGGGGGGGTAGCTATGGCTACACCTTC
-	14	TRBJ2-7	TRBD1	TRBV30	CAWSPGTGGYEQYF	TGTGCCTGGAGTCCCGGGACAGGAGGCTACGAGCAGTACTTC
-	12	TRBJ1-2	-	TRBV30	CAWMGGLEGYTF	TGTGCCTGGATGGGAGGGCTGGAAGGCTACACCTTC
-	20	TRBJ2-1	TRBD2	TRBV4-2	CASSQEGSGTSGSRNNEQFF	TGTGCCAGCAGCCAAGAGGGGTCGGGGACTAGCGGGAGTCGGAACAATGAGCAGTTCTTC
-	14	TRBJ2-7	TRBD2	TRBV25-1	CASMLGGGTYEQYF	TGTGCCAGCATGCTGGGCGGGGGGACCTACGAGCAGTACTTC
-	14	TRBJ1-5	-	TRBV6-5	CASSLKGGAQPQHF	TGTGCCAGCAGTCTTAAGGGTGGGGCTCAGCCCCAGCATTTT
-	16	TRBJ1-6	-	TRBV14	CASSQGKGLYNSPLHF	TGTGCCAGCAGCCAAGGGAAGGGGCTCTATAATTCACCCCTCCACTTT
once	11	TRBJ2-3	-	TRBV3-1/TRBV3-2	CASSQSDTQYF	TGTGCCAGCAGCCAAAGCGATACGCAGTATTTT
once	13	TRBJ1-1	TRBD1	TRBV7-2	CASRQGANTEAFF	TGTGCCAGCAGACAGGGGGCGAACACTGAAGCTTTCTTT
-	16	TRBJ2-3	-	TRBV9	CASSVSPGQSTDTQYF	TGTGCCAGCAGCGTATCCCCCGGACAGTCCACAGATACGCAGTATTTT
once	16	TRBJ2-5	TRBD2	TRBV4-2	CASSQDGLAGGETQYF	TGTGCCAGCAGCCAAGATGGTCTAGCGGGAGGAGAGACCCAGTACTTC
-	15	TRBJ2-7	TRBD1	TRBV7-2	CASSTTGTGTYEQYF	TGTGCCAGCAGCACCACCGGGACAGGGACCTACGAGCAGTACTTC
few	14	TRBJ2-1	-	TRBV5-1	CASSPGDWYNEQFF	TGCGCCAGCAGCCCCGGCGACTGGTACAATGAGCAGTTCTTC
-	16	TRBJ2-3	TRBD2	TRBV28	CASSLSGRALADTQYF	TGTGCCAGCAGTTTAAGCGGGAGGGCCCTCGCAGATACGCAGTATTTT
once	11	TRBJ1-1	TRBD1	TRBV10-3	CAISADREAFF	TGTGCCATCAGTGCGGACAGGGAAGCTTTCTTT
-	15	TRBJ1-6	-	TRBV21-1	CASSDQGAYNSPLHF	TGTGCCAGCAGCGACCAGGGGGCCTATAATTCACCCCTCCACTTT
-	10	TRBJ2-7	-	TRBV6-5	CVTGLYEQYF	TGTGTAACGGGGTTATACGAGCAGTACTTC
-	12	TRBJ2-1	TRBD1	TRBV30	CAWNSQPGQPFF	TGTGCCTGGAACTCTCAACCGGGACAGCCCTTCTTC
-	16	TRBJ2-7	TRBD2	TRBV7-2	CASSDYGGSGIGEQYF	TGTGCCAGCAGCGACTACGGAGGGAGCGGGATAGGGGAGCAGTACTTC
-	16	TRBJ2-3	TRBD2	TRBV5-6	CASSEAGTRGVDTQYF	TGTGCCAGCAGCGAAGCCGGGACTAGGGGAGTAGATACGCAGTATTTT
-	15	TRBJ1-1	-	TRBV5-4	CANSLIGPSDTEAFF	TGTGCCAACAGCTTGATTGGGCCGTCGGACACTGAAGCTTTCTTT
-	19	TRBJ2-4	TRBD1	TRBV3-1/TRBV3-2	CASSPKTGTGIGGGNIQYF	TGTGCCAGCAGCCCGAAGACCGGGACAGGGATTGGAGGGGGAAACATTCAGTACTTC
-	17	TRBJ2-7	-	TRBV7-9	CASSPPGGRTGGYEQYF	TGTGCCAGCAGCCCCCCTGGCGGTCGGACCGGGGGCTACGAGCAGTACTTC
-	16	TRBJ2-3	-	TRBV5-4	CASSSRLAVSTDTQYF	TGTGCCAGCAGCTCTCGCCTTGCGGTTAGCACAGATACGCAGTATTTT
once	18	TRBJ2-2	TRBD2	TRBV4-2	CASSLYTLAGSSTGELFF	TGTGCCAGCAGCCTTTACACCCTAGCGGGGTCGAGCACCGGGGAGCTGTTTTTT
-	18	TRBJ1-6	-	TRBV28	CASSPARGDIGFLSPLHF	TGTGCCAGCAGTCCCGCGCGGGGGGACATAGGGTTCCTTTCACCCCTCCACTTT
-	13	TRBJ2-3	-	TRBV11-2	CASSLTSTDTQYF	TGTGCCAGCAGCCTGACTAGCACAGATACGCAGTATTTT
once	16	TRBJ1-5	-	TRBV5-1	CASSFFGVRSNQPQHF	TGCGCCAGCAGCTTCTTCGGGGTGAGGAGCAATCAGCCCCAGCATTTT
-	13	TRBJ2-7	-	TRBV7-8	CASSFGSSYEQYF	TGTGCCAGCAGCTTTGGGAGCTCCTACGAGCAGTACTTC
-	14	TRBJ1-1	TRBD1	TRBV19	CATRDRGLGTEAFF	TGTGCCACCAGGGACAGGGGGTTGGGTACTGAAGCTTTCTTT
once	12	TRBJ1-1	-	TRBV11-2	CASSLAGLVAFF	TGTGCCAGCAGCTTAGCAGGGTTGGTAGCTTTCTTT
-	14	TRBJ1-6	TRBD1	TRBV9	CASSVDRGSSPLHF	TGTGCCAGCAGCGTAGACAGGGGGAGTTCACCCCTCCACTTT
-	15	TRBJ1-4	TRBD1	TRBV4-1	CASSRPTGVHEKLFF	TGCGCCAGCAGCCGCCCGACAGGGGTTCATGAAAAACTGTTTTTT
-	15	TRBJ1-5	-	TRBV21-1	CASSKTGREAQPQHF	TGTGCCAGCAGCAAAACCGGTCGAGAGGCTCAGCCCCAGCATTTT
-	13	TRBJ1-2	-	TRBV29-1	CSVVEQFNYGYTF	TGCAGCGTTGTTGAACAGTTTAACTATGGCTACACCTTC
-	15	TRBJ1-2	-	TRBV14	CASSQDLYSGIGYTF	TGTGCCAGCAGCCAAGATCTCTATTCGGGGATTGGCTACACCTTC
-	21	TRBJ1-1	TRBD1	TRBV3-1/TRBV3-2	CASSPILLFYRLTGRNTEAFF	TGTGCCAGCAGCCCTATATTGTTATTTTATCGCCTGACAGGGCGGAACACTGAAGCTTTCTTT
-	17	TRBJ1-1	TRBD1	TRBV4-2	CASSQDHRGLGNTEAFF	TGTGCCAGCAGCCAAGATCACAGGGGCTTGGGGAACACTGAAGCTTTCTTT
few	16	TRBJ1-3	-	TRBV9	CASSVSPRSAGNTIYF	TGTGCCAGCAGCGTATCCCCCAGGTCAGCAGGAAACACCATATATTTT
-	15	TRBJ2-5	TRBD1	TRBV9	CASSTQTGVQETQYF	TGTGCCAGCAGCACCCAGACAGGGGTCCAAGAGACCCAGTACTTC
-	14	TRBJ1-5	TRBD1	TRBV2	CASTGTGGLQPQHF	TGTGCCAGCACCGGGACAGGGGGACTTCAGCCCCAGCATTTT
-	15	TRBJ2-7	TRBD2	TRBV15	CATSPAGLAGVEQYF	TGTGCCACCAGCCCCGCGGGGCTAGCGGGAGTCGAGCAGTACTTC
-	14	TRBJ2-1	-	TRBV9	CASSVIAGLNEQFF	TGTGCCAGCAGCGTCATTGCGGGCCTTAATGAGCAGTTCTTC
-	14	TRBJ2-7	TRBD2	TRBV3-1/TRBV3-2	CASSHGTSQNEQYF	TGTGCCAGCAGCCATGGGACTAGTCAGAACGAGCAGTACTTC
once	22	TRBJ1-3	TRBD1	TRBV7-3	CASSTQRTILNSGQDSGNTIYF	TGTGCCAGCAGCACACAAAGAACGATTCTTAATTCGGGACAGGATTCTGGAAACACCATATATTTT
-	14	TRBJ2-7	-	TRBV15	CATSRDRLSSEQYF	TGTGCCACCAGCAGAGACAGGTTGAGCTCCGAGCAGTACTTC